Shown below are 8 T cell receptor beta chains from a single sample sequenced in a study of blood T cells in healthy people across ages. Then a second PCR, running about 6 to 11 cycles, was carried out with a sample-barcoded 5' primer and a J-beta primer mix. TCRdb redid the calling of the 5' RACE reads with MiXCR, one entry per CDR3 protein. In the table there are 500,000 to 700,000 distinct CDR3 sequences, less than 35% of which are singletons. The sample consisted of blood. The receptor source for this set is a woman at least 80 years old in good health.

This sequence joins TRBV9 and TRBJ1-4, with 10 bases matching TRBD1. The CDR3 has 16 residues. In germline, CDR1 is SGDLS, CDR2 YYNGEE. V dropped 3 bases and J dropped 5; count of bases not matched to a gene: 7. The CDR3 DNA reads TGTGCCAGCAGCGGAGGGACAGGGGCTGGGAATGAAAAACTGTTTTTT. Protein sequence: CASSGGTGAGNEKLFF.

This clonotype was counted many times. The chain has TRBV7-9 and TRBJ1-2; 9 bases match TRBD1. This CDR3 is built from 14 residues. J lost 13 bases, V lost 4 bases, and 13 bases had no gene match. Germline CDR1 and CDR2: SEHNR and FQNEAQ (reference sequence). CDR3 DNA: TGTGCCAGCAGCTGGGATACCCCGGGACAGGGAAGCACCTTC. Translating gives CASSWDTPGQGSTF.

The chain has TRBV7-3 and TRBJ1-6; the D gene is possibly TRBD1 (6 bases). This CDR3 is 16 amino acids long. Trimming cost V 2 bases and J 7 bases, with 15 bases left between them. Germline loops: CDR1 SGHTA, CDR2 FQGTGA. The CDR3 loop reads CASSLVGGAMNSPLHF. CDR3 DNA sequence: TGTGCCAGCAGCTTAGTGGGGGGGGCTATGAATTCACCCCTCCACTTT.

This chain links TRBV27 with TRBJ1-1; the match to TRBD1 covers 8 bases. CDR1 is MNHEY, CDR2 SMNVEV, per germline (reference sequence). The V gene end was trimmed by 5 bases and the J gene end by 3 bases; junction bases not matched to a gene: 14. The CDR3 is 17 amino acids. In nucleotides, the CDR3 is TGTGCCAGCAGTCCGCGACAGGGGCGAGGATTAGACACTGAAGCTTTCTTT. Protein: CASSPRQGRGLDTEAFF.

This clonotype turned up a few times. The chain has TRBV5-6 and TRBJ2-5, with D maybe TRBD2 (5 bases). V was cut by 3 bases and J by 5 bases, with 14 bases left in between. The CDR3 covers 14 residues. Germline CDR1 is SGHDT and CDR2 is YYEEEE. The CDR3 DNA reads as TGTGCCAGCAGCTCTGGTGGCGGGTCCGAGACCCAGTACTTC. Amino acids: CASSSGGGSETQYF.

This clonotype was seen at least ten times. The rearrangement joins TRBV28 to TRBJ1-2; 9 bases line up with TRBD1. Germline assignment: CDR1 MDHEN and CDR2 SYDVKM. The CDR3 runs 12 residues. J gave up 6 bases and V 10 bases, and 6 bases lay outside the gene matches. The CDR3 nucleotides read TGTGCCACTTGGACAGGGGTAAATGGCTACACCTTC. Encoded protein: CATWTGVNGYTF.

Many counts were recorded for this clonotype. This may come from a read error, since a much larger clone is one base off. The chain uses TRBV6-5 and TRBJ2-7, with 8 bases lining up with TRBD2. This CDR3 region has 14 residues. V shed 6 bases and J 5 bases; nucleotides not matched to a gene: 9. The germline V gene encodes CDR1 MNHEY and CDR2 SVGAGI. CDR3 sequence reads: CASSRGGHLDEQYF. The CDR3 bases are TGTGCCAGCAGCCGCGGGGGGCATCTCGACGAGCAGTACTTC.

This clonotype was picked up many times. The V and J genes are TRBV6-1 and TRBJ2-5, with unresolved D. The CDR3 contains 11 residues. The V end was cut by 7 bases, the J end by 2 bases, with 5 bases between. Germline V CDR1 and CDR2: MNHNS, SASEGT. The CDR3 loop is CASIRQETQYF. CDR3 bases: TGTGCCAGCATAAGGCAAGAGACCCAGTACTTC.